This is a list of T cell receptor beta chains from one sample in a study of cytomegalovirus exposure and HLA in healthy donors. Profiling relied on immunoSEQ multiplex PCR, and the TCRdb table lists in-frame clones only, not all of them. The data contain approximately 61,000 clones, 70% to 80% of them singletons. Sequencing was performed on PBMCs. These TCRs come from a man aged 50 to 59 in good health and CMV-seropositive. The CDR3 runs from the conserved cysteine through the conserved F or W.

j_call,v_call,cdr3_aa
TRBJ2-7,TRBV6-5,CASSYPGTVYEQYF
TRBJ2-5,TRBV4-3,CASSQELKEAQYF
TRBJ2-5,TRBV19,CASSPSSGSVLETQYF
TRBJ2-1,TRBV7-2,CASSILAGGPNEQFF
TRBJ2-7,TRBV4-1,CASSQAVAGEQYF
TRBJ2-5,TRBV6-1,CASSERLWISGQSQETQYF
TRBJ1-1,TRBV28,CASSRNTEAFF
TRBJ2-7,TRBV6-1,CASSTTGGSYEQYF
TRBJ2-1,TRBV29-1,CSVAGTTGGTYNEQFF
TRBJ2-3,TRBV11-3,CASSSGTVFTDTQYF
TRBJ2-1,TRBV10-2,CASSEWSGAYNEQFF
TRBJ1-2,TRBV19,CASNPNRGLTHGYTF
TRBJ2-3,TRBV4-2,CVSSPSATSGSTDTQYF
TRBJ1-1,TRBV7-3,CASSFQGAEAFF
TRBJ2-3,TRBV28,CASKRGTSRDTQYF
TRBJ2-1,TRBV10-1,CASSASGNYNEQFF
TRBJ1-5,TRBV5-1,CASSFGGYSNQPQHF
TRBJ2-1,TRBV5-1,CASRERGLSYNEQFF
TRBJ2-7,TRBV7-9,CASSLTGFYYEQYF
TRBJ2-1,TRBV5-1,CASSAGQGINEQFF
TRBJ2-5,TRBV7-2,CASSVGLGGETQYF
TRBJ2-7,TRBV7-9,CASSSSGYIYEQYF
TRBJ1-6,TRBV18,CASSPGQANDSPLHF
TRBJ1-2,TRBV7-9,CASSPQTGVYGYTF
TRBJ2-7,TRBV29-1,CSVSRQGRNEQYF
TRBJ1-1,TRBV6-6,CASSYSDRGNTEAFF
TRBJ2-7,TRBV7-3,CASSLTGSGASYEQYF
TRBJ1-5,TRBV6-6,CASSNGQGSNQPQHF
TRBJ2-2,TRBV28,CASSHTSGSFTGELFF
TRBJ2-3,TRBV27,CASSPWGRSTDTQYF
TRBJ2-1,TRBV28,CASQRAQGNEQFF
TRBJ2-7,TRBV10-3,CATRTGQGTYEQYF
TRBJ2-1,TRBV7-2,CASSSQAGGPRDEQFF
TRBJ2-7,TRBV6-1,CASSWAGGGGEQYF
TRBJ2-4,TRBV19,CASSESPDRGLSLAKNIQYF
TRBJ2-7,TRBV27,CASSLMGGSVEQYF
TRBJ2-1,TRBV7-2,CASSLVGLVSEQFF
TRBJ1-4,TRBV7-6,CASSHRGANEKLFF
TRBJ1-2,TRBV6-1,CASSRQDPYGYTF
TRBJ2-3,TRBV9,CASSVELEGDTQYF
TRBJ1-5,TRBV27,CASIRGQGFNQPQHF
TRBJ2-1,TRBV28,CASRGTSGRRVPYNEQFF
TRBJ1-3,TRBV30,CAWSVQGNTIYF
TRBJ1-5,TRBV5-5,CASSAGHQPQHF